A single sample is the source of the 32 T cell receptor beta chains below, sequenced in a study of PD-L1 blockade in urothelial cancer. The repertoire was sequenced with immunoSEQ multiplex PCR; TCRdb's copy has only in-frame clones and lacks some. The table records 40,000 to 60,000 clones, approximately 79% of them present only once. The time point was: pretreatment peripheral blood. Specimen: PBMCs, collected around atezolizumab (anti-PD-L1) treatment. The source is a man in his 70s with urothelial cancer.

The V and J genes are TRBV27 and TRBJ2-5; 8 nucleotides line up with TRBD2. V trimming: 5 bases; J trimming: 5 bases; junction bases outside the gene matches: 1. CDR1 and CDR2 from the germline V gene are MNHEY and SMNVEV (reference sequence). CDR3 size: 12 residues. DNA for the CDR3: TGTGCCAGCAGTCCGGGGGGGGAGACCCAGTACTTC. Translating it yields CASSPGGETQYF.

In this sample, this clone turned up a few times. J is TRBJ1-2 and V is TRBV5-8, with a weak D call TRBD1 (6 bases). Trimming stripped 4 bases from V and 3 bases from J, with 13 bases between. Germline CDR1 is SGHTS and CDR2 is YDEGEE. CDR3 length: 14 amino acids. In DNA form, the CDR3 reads TGTGCCAGCAGCGCCGGGACACCATACTATGGCTACACCTTC. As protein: CASSAGTPYYGYTF.

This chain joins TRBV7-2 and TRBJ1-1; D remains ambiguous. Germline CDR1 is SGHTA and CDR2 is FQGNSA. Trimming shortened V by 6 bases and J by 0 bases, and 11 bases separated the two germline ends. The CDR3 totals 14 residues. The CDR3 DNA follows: TGTGCCAGCAGACTAAACTCCATGAACACTGAAGCTTTCTTT. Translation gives CASRLNSMNTEAFF.

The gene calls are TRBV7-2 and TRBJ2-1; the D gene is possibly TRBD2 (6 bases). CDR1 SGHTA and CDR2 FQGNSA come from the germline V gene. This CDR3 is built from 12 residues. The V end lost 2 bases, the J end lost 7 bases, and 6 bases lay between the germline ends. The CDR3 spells CASSLLANEQFF. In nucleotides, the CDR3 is TGTGCCAGCAGCTTACTAGCGAATGAGCAGTTCTTC.

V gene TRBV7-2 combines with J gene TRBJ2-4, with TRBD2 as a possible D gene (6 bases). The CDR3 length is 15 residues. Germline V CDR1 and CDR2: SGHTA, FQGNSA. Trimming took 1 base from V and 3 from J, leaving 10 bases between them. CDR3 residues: CASSLVSGGKNIQYF. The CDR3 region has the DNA TGTGCCAGCAGCTTAGTGTCCGGGGGCAAAAACATTCAGTACTTC.

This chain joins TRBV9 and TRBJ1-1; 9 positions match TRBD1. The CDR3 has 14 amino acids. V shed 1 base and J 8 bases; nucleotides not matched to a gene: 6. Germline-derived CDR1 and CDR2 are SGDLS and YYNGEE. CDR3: CASSVLDRGGEAFF. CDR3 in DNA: TGTGCCAGCAGCGTATTGGACAGGGGAGGGGAAGCTTTCTTT.

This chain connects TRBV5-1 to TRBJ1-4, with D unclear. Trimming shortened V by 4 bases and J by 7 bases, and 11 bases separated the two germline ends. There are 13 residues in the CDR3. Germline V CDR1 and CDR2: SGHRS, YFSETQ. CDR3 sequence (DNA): TGCGCCAGCAGCCTAACGGCGGGTGAAAAACTGTTTTTT. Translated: CASSLTAGEKLFF.

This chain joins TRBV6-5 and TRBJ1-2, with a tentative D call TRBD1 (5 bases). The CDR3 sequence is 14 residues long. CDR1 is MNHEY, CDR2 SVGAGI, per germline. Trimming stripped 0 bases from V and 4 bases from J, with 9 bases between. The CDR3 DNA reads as TGTGCCAGCAGTTACTCTGGACAACTCTATGGCTACACCTTC. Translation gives CASSYSGQLYGYTF.

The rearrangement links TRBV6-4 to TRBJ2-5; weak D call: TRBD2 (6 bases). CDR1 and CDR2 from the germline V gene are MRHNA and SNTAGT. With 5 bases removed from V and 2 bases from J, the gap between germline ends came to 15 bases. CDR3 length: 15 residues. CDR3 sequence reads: CASSNTGLPQETQYF. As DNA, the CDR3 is TGTGCCAGCAGTAACACTGGACTACCTCAAGAGACCCAGTACTTC.

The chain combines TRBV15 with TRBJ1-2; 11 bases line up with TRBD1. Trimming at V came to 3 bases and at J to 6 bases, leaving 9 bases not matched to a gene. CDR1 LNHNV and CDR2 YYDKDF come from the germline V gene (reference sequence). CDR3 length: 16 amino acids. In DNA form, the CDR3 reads TGTGCCACCAGCAGGGGGACAGGGGGACCCCCTAATGGCTACACCTTC. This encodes CATSRGTGGPPNGYTF.

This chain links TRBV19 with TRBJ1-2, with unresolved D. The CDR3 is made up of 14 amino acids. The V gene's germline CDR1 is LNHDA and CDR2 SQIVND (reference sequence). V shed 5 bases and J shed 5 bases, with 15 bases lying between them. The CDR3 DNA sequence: TGTGCCAGTAGTCGCCTTGAGGGTCGTTATGGCTACACCTTC. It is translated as CASSRLEGRYGYTF.

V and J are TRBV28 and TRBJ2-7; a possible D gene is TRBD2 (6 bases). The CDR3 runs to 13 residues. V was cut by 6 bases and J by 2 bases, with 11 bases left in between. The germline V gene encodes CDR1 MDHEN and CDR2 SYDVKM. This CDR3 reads CASRGRSPYEQYF. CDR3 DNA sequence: TGTGCCAGCAGGGGGAGGAGCCCCTACGAGCAGTACTTC.

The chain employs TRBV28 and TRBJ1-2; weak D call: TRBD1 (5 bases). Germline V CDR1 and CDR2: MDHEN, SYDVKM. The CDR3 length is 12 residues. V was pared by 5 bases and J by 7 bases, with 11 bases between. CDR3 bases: TGTGCCAGCAGTAAAAACGGGGGTGGCTACACCTTC. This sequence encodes CASSKNGGGYTF.

The CDR3 reads CASSSGAGISSYNSPLHF. The CDR3 nucleotides are TGTGCCAGCAGCTCAGGGGCTGGAATTAGCTCCTATAATTCACCCCTCCACTTT. The gene calls are TRBV7-9 and TRBJ1-6, with TRBD1 as a possible D gene (6 bases). Per germline, CDR1 SEHNR and CDR2 FQNEAQ (reference sequence). The CDR3 is 18 residues long. Trimming took off 4 bases at V and 0 bases at J, with 16 bases between the two ends.

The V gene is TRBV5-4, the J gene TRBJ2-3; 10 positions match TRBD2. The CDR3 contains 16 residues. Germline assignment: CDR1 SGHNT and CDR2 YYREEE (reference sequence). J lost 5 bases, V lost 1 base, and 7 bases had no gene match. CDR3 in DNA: TGTGCCAGCAGCTTGAGAGCGGGGGGGCCGGGAGATACGCAGTATTTT. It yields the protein CASSLRAGGPGDTQYF.

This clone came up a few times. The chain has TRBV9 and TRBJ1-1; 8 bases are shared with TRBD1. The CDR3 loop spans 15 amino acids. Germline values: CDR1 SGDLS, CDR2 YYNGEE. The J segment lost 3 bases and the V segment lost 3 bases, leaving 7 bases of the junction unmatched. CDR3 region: CASSARGRGDTEAFF. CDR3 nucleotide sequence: TGTGCCAGCAGCGCCAGGGGGCGCGGGGACACTGAAGCTTTCTTT. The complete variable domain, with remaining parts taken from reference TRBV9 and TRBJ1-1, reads DSGVTQTPKHLITATGQRVTLRCSPRSGDLSVYWYQQSLDQGLQFLIQYYNGEERAKGNILERFSAQQFPDLHSELNLSSLELGDSALYFCASSARGRGDTEAFFGQGTRLTVV.

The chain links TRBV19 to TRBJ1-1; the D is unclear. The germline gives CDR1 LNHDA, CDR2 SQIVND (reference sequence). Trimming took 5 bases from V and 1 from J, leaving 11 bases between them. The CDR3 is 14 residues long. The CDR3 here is CASSGGGANTEAFF. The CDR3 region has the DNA TGTGCCAGTAGTGGCGGCGGCGCGAACACTGAAGCTTTCTTT.

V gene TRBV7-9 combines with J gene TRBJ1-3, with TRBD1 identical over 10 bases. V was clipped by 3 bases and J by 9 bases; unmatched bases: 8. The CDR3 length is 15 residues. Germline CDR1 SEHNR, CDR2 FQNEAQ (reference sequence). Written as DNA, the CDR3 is TGTGCCAGCAGCTTTGACAGGGGGCCGGCTGGCACCATATATTTT. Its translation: CASSFDRGPAGTIYF. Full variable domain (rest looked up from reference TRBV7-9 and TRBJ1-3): DTGVSQNPRHKITKRGQNVTFRCDPISEHNRLYWYRQTLGQGPEFLTYFQNEAQLEKSRLLSDRFSAERPKGSFSTLEIQRTEQGDSAMYLCASSFDRGPAGTIYFGEGSWLTVV.

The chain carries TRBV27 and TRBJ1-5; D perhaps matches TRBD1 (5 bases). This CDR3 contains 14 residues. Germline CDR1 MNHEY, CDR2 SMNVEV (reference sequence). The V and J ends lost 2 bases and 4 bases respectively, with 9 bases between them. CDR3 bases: TGTGCCAGCAGTTTAAGGCCAGGGAATCAGCCCCAGCATTTT. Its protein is CASSLRPGNQPQHF.

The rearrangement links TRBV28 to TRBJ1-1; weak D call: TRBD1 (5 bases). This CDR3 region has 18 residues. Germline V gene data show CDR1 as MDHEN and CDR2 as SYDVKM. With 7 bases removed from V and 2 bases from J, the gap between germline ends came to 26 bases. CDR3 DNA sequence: TGTGCCAGCATCCCTGGGTGGGGTAGGGGCGAGTACAACACTGAAGCTTTCTTT. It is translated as CASIPGWGRGEYNTEAFF.

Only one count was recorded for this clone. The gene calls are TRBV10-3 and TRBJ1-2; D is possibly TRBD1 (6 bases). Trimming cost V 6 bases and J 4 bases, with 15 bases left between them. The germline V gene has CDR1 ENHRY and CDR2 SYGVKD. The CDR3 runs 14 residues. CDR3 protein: CAISPAGGGYGYTF. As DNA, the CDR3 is TGTGCCATCAGCCCCGCGGGGGGCGGCTATGGCTACACCTTC.

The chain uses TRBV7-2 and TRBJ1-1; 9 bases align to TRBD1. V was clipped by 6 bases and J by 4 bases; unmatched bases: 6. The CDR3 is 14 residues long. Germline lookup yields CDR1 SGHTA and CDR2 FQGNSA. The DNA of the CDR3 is TGTGCCAGCAGGCGCCCGGGACAGGGCACTGAAGCTTTCTTT. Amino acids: CASRRPGQGTEAFF. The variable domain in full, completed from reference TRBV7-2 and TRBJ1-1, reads GAGVSQSPSNKVTEKGKDVELRCDPISGHTALYWYRQSLGQGLEFLIYFQGNSAPDKSGLPSDRFSAERTGGSVSTLTIQRTQQEDSAVYLCASRRPGQGTEAFFGQGTRLTVV.

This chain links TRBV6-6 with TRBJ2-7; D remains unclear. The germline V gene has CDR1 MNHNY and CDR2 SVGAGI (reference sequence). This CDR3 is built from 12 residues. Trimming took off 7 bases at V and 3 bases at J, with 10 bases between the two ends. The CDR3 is CASKSEYYEQYF. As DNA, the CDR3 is TGTGCCAGCAAATCGGAGTACTACGAGCAGTACTTC.

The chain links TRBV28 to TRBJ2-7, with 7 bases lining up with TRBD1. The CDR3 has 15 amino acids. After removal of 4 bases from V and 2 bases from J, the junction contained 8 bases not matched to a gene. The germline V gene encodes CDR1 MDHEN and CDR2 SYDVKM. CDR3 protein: CASSSPGQHPYEQYF. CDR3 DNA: TGTGCCAGCAGTTCACCGGGACAGCACCCCTACGAGCAGTACTTC.

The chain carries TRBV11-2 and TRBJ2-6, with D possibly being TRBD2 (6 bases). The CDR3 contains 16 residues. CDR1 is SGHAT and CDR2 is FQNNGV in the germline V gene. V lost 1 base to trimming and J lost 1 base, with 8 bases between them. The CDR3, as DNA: TGTGCCAGCAGCTTAGGGCGGGGATCTGGGGCCAACGTCCTGACTTTC. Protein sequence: CASSLGRGSGANVLTF.

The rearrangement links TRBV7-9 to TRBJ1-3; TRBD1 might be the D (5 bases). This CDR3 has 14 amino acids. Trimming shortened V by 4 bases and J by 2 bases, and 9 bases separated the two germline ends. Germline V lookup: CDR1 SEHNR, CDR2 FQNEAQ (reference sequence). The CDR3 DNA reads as TGTGCCAGCAGCTCCAGGGTTACTGGAAACACCATATATTTT. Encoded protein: CASSSRVTGNTIYF.

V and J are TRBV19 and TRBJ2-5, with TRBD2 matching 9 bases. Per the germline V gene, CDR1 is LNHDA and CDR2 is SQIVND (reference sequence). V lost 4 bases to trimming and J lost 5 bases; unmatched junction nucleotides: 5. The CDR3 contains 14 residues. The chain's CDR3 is CASSKGGRAETQYF. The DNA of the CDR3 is TGTGCCAGTAGTAAGGGCGGGAGGGCGGAGACCCAGTACTTC. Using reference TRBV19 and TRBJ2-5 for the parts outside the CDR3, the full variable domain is DGGITQSPKYLFRKEGQNVTLSCEQNLNHDAMYWYRQDPGQGLRLIYYSQIVNDFQKGDIAEGYSVSREKKESFPLTVTSAQKNPTAFYLCASSKGGRAETQYFGPGTRLLVL.

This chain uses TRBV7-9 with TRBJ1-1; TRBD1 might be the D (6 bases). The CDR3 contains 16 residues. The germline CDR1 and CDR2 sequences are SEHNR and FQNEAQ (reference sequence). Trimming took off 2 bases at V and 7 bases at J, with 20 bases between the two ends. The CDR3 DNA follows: TGTGCCAGCAGCTTACAAGTGACAGGCCCCGAGGGTGAAGCTTTCTTT. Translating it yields CASSLQVTGPEGEAFF.

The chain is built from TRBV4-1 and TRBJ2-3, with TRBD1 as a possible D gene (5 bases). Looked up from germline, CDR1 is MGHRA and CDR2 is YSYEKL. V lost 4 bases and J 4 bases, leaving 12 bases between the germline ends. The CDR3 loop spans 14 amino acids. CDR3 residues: CASSPRQGADTQYF. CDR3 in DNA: TGCGCCAGCAGCCCAAGGCAGGGTGCAGATACGCAGTATTTT.

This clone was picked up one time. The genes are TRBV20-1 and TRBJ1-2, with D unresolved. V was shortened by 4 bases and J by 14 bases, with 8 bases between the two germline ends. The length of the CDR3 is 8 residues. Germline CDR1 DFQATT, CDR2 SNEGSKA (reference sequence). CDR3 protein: CSATPGTF. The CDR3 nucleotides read TGCAGTGCTACCCCGGGGACCTTC.

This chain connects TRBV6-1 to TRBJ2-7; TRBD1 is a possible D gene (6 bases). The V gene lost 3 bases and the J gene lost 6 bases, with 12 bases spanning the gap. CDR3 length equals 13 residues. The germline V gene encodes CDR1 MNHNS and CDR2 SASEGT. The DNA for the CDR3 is TGTGCCAGCAGTGACGTCGGACAGAGCGAGCAGTACTTC. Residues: CASSDVGQSEQYF.

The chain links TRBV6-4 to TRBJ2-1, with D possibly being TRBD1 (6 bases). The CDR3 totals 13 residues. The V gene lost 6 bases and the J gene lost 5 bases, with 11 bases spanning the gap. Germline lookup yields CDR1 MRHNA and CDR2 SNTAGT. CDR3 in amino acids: CASRQGGHNEQFF. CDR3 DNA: TGTGCCAGCAGACAGGGTGGGCACAATGAGCAGTTCTTC.